This T cell receptor beta chain stems from a study of shared clonotypes between healthy human individuals. In regard to this clone: What it binds is not known.

Some clones are missing from TCRdb's copy, which holds only in-frame ones; the method was immunoSEQ multiplex PCR. The table includes some 2,000,000 clones, roughly 94% detected once. Points from the study as a whole: Blood was the sole source, and tissue repertoires probably differ. Clonotype sharing among donors was thought likely to change with sequencing depth.

V was cut by 3 bases and J by 7 bases, with 13 bases left in between. Germline values: CDR1 GTSNPN, CDR2 SVGIG (reference sequence). The CDR3 has 13 amino acids. V usage is TRBV30 and J usage is TRBJ1-5; D may be TRBD1 (5 bases). The TCR sequence derives from a man younger than 30 in good health. Sequencing used naive CD4+ T cells sorted from blood. The sample's subset: CD45RA+ positively selected. This chain's CDR3 is CAWSSEGRQPQHF. CDR3 nucleotides: TGTGCCTGGAGCTCAGAGGGGAGGCAGCCCCAGCATTTT.